This T cell receptor (beta chain) was observed in a study of shared clonotypes between healthy human individuals. Study as a whole: CD4 naive cells filled three plates per donor, CD4 memory three, CD8 naive two and CD8 memory one.

Repertoires were generated with immunoSEQ multiplex PCR, while TCRdb's copy carries only in-frame clones and drops some. The sample has 1 million to 1.3 million clones; about 84% are singletons. Everyone who donated was a Caucasian adult who lived in Nashville, Tennessee. The V gene's germline CDR1 is SGHDT and CDR2 YYEEEE. V was pared by 4 bases and J by 12 bases, with 11 bases of the junction left unmatched. The CDR3 is 13 amino acids. A remark on this clone: Its antigen is unidentified.

Findings and caveats of the study: Clonotypes shared by all four donors outscored non-shared clonotypes in generation probability.

The sequenced sample was memory CD4+ T cells from PBMCs. Noted subset: CD45RA-negative fraction. This clonotype was obtained from a man aged 18 to 35 in good health. Some clones in this sample may be carry-over from other donors' samples. V is TRBV5-6 and J is TRBJ2-7; 9 bases line up with TRBD1. This chain's CDR3 is CASSRDSMGQGYF. The CDR3 DNA reads as TGTGCCAGCAGCCGGGATAGCATGGGACAGGGGTACTTC.